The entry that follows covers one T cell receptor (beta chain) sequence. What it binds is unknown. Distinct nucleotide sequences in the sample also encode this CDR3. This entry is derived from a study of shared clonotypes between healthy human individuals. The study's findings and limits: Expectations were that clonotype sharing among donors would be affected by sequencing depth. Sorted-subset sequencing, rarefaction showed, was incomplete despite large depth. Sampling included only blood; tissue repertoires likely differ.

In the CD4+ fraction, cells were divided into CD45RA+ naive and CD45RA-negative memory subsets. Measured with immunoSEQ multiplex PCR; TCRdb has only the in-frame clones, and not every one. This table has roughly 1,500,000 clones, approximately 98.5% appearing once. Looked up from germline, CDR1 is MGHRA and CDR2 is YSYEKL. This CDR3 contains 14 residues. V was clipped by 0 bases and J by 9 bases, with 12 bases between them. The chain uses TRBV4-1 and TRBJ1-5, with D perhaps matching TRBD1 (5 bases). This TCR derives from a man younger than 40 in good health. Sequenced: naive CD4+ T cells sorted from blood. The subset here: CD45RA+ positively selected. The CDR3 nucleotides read TGCGCCAGCAGCCAAGATCTGAGGGGACTGCCCCAGCATTTT. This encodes CASSQDLRGLPQHF.